Listed below are T cell receptor beta chains from one sample, sequenced in a study of blood T cell repertoires in COVID-19. Profiled with immunoSEQ multiplex PCR; TCRdb holds only in-frame clones, not every one. Of over 300,000 clones in the sample, about 82% were seen once. Sequences were obtained from peripheral blood. The receptors derive from a woman in her forties or fifties with acute or convalescent COVID-19. CDR3s include the opening cysteine and the closing phenylalanine or tryptophan. The order of the fields is V gene, D gene, J gene, CDR3 length, clone size, CDR3 DNA, CDR3 protein. The D gene is left open where the match is weak. The size of a clone is reported for some rows only, either as once, few or many, or as a class for expanded clones.

V: TRBV11-3; D: .; J: TRBJ2-7; length: 13; size: .; DNA: TGTGCCAGCAGCTTAGGGGAGTCCTACGAGCAGTACTTC; CDR3: CASSLGESYEQYF
V: TRBV24-1; D: .; J: TRBJ2-3; length: 15; size: .; DNA: TGTGCCACCAGTGAGTCGGAGTTTAGCACAGATACGCAGTATTTT; CDR3: CATSESEFSTDTQYF
V: TRBV7-3; D: .; J: TRBJ2-3; length: 11; size: .; DNA: TGTGCCAGCAGCTCCCCTGGGATAGGACTTTTT; CDR3: CASSSPGIGLF
V: TRBV20-1; D: .; J: TRBJ1-2; length: 11; size: .; DNA: TGCAGTGCTACCTCCAACTATGGCTACACCTTC; CDR3: CSATSNYGYTF
V: TRBV28; D: .; J: TRBJ2-7; length: 15; size: .; DNA: TGTGCCAGCCAAACCCGGGGGGCGCGTCGTGACGAGCAGTACTTC; CDR3: CASQTRGARRDEQYF
V: TRBV18; D: .; J: TRBJ1-6; length: 13; size: .; DNA: TGTGCCAGCTCTCAGGGCGAGGTTTCACCCCTCCACTTT; CDR3: CASSQGEVSPLHF
V: TRBV3-1/TRBV3-2; D: TRBD2; J: TRBJ2-5; length: 16; size: .; DNA: TGTGCCAGCAGCCAAAATAGCGGGGTACCACAAGAGACCCAGTACTTC; CDR3: CASSQNSGVPQETQYF
V: TRBV19; D: TRBD1; J: TRBJ2-7; length: 16; size: once; DNA: TGTGCCAGTAGTATAGATCTTGGGACAGGCCCCTACGAGCAGTACTTC; CDR3: CASSIDLGTGPYEQYF
V: TRBV10-2; D: TRBD2; J: TRBJ2-5; length: 17; size: once; DNA: TGCGCCAGCACCCCGGGACTAGCGGGAGGGAAACAAGAGACCCAGTACTTC; CDR3: CASTPGLAGGKQETQYF
V: TRBV2; D: .; J: TRBJ1-3; length: 15; size: once; DNA: TGTGCCAGCAGTGCTTCGGGGGGCCTTGGAAACACCATATATTTT; CDR3: CASSASGGLGNTIYF
V: TRBV18; D: .; J: TRBJ1-1; length: 13; size: .; DNA: TGTGCCAGCTCACCACCGGGGGGCACTGAAGCTTTCTTT; CDR3: CASSPPGGTEAFF
V: TRBV6-6; D: .; J: TRBJ2-7; length: 14; size: few; DNA: TGTGCCAGCAGTCACGGAGGAACGGGTTACGAGCAGTACTTC; CDR3: CASSHGGTGYEQYF
V: TRBV6-6; D: TRBD1; J: TRBJ1-2; length: 13; size: .; DNA: TGTGCCAGCAGTCAACAGGGGGCGCGTGGCTACACCTTC; CDR3: CASSQQGARGYTF
V: TRBV23-1; D: TRBD2; J: TRBJ2-1; length: 16; size: .; DNA: TGCGCCAACACGGGGGGAGTGGAGGTTCTCAACAATGAGCAGTTCTTC; CDR3: CANTGGVEVLNNEQFF
V: TRBV5-1; D: TRBD1; J: TRBJ2-2; length: 14; size: .; DNA: TGCGCCAGCAGCTGGACAGGTCCCACCGGGGAGCTGTTTTTT; CDR3: CASSWTGPTGELFF
V: TRBV28; D: .; J: TRBJ1-6; length: 13; size: .; DNA: TGTGCCAGCAGTTTGGGGCTGCGGTCACCCCTCCACTTT; CDR3: CASSLGLRSPLHF
V: TRBV4-3; D: TRBD2; J: TRBJ2-7; length: 16; size: .; DNA: TGCGCCAGCAGCCACATAGCGGGAGGCCGCTCCTACGAGCAGTACTTC; CDR3: CASSHIAGGRSYEQYF
V: TRBV7-6; D: .; J: TRBJ2-1; length: 14; size: .; DNA: TGTGCCAGCAGCCGGGACACCAAAGTGAATGAGCAGTTCTTC; CDR3: CASSRDTKVNEQFF
V: TRBV29-1; D: TRBD1; J: TRBJ1-1; length: 10; size: .; DNA: TGCAGCGTAGGGACAGCTGAAGCTTTCTTT; CDR3: CSVGTAEAFF
V: TRBV7-9; D: TRBD2; J: TRBJ2-5; length: 15; size: .; DNA: TGTGCCAGCAGCTCCGCCCGGGACTATCAAGAGACCCAGTACTTC; CDR3: CASSSARDYQETQYF
V: TRBV18; D: TRBD1; J: TRBJ1-2; length: 15; size: .; DNA: TGTGCCAGCTCACCACCGTCATTGACAGGGCTTGGCTACACCTTC; CDR3: CASSPPSLTGLGYTF
V: TRBV14; D: .; J: TRBJ1-2; length: 17; size: .; DNA: TGTGCCAGCAGCCAAGCAGTCCCCAGACATACTAACTATGGCTACACCTTC; CDR3: CASSQAVPRHTNYGYTF
V: TRBV5-5; D: .; J: TRBJ1-5; length: 14; size: .; DNA: TGTGCCAGCAGCCAAGACAGAGGCAATCAGCCCCAGCATTTT; CDR3: CASSQDRGNQPQHF
V: TRBV6-5; D: .; J: TRBJ1-2; length: 12; size: .; DNA: TGTGCCAGCAGTCTTCAGGGAAGTGGCTACACCTTC; CDR3: CASSLQGSGYTF
V: TRBV7-3; D: TRBD2; J: TRBJ2-1; length: 16; size: .; DNA: TGTGCCAGCAGCTCGGGACTAGCGGGTGGTGGAAATGAGCAGTTCTTC; CDR3: CASSSGLAGGGNEQFF
V: TRBV5-1; D: TRBD2; J: TRBJ2-7; length: 13; size: few; DNA: TGCGCCAGCAGCCCCGGGGGAGCGGGAGTACAGTACTTC; CDR3: CASSPGGAGVQYF
V: TRBV19; D: TRBD1; J: TRBJ2-7; length: 15; size: .; DNA: TGTGCCAGTAGTATCGACAGGGGGCAATCCTACGAGCAGTACTTC; CDR3: CASSIDRGQSYEQYF
V: TRBV5-1; D: TRBD2; J: TRBJ2-1; length: 16; size: .; DNA: TGCGCCAGCAGCCGGACTAGCGGGAGGTCCTACAATGAGCAGTTCTTC; CDR3: CASSRTSGRSYNEQFF
V: TRBV18; D: TRBD1; J: TRBJ1-5; length: 15; size: .; DNA: TGTGCCAGCTCACCCCAGGAGACAGGGAACCAGCCCCAGCATTTT; CDR3: CASSPQETGNQPQHF
V: TRBV4-3; D: TRBD1; J: TRBJ1-1; length: 16; size: .; DNA: TGCGCCAGCAGCCCTTCCCCACAGGGGGCAAACACTGAAGCTTTCTTT; CDR3: CASSPSPQGANTEAFF
V: TRBV19; D: TRBD1; J: TRBJ2-7; length: 16; size: .; DNA: TGTGCCAGTAGCTCCTCGGGACAGGGGGCCGGCTACGAGCAGTACTTC; CDR3: CASSSSGQGAGYEQYF
V: TRBV3-1/TRBV3-2; D: TRBD1; J: TRBJ1-5; length: 14; size: .; DNA: TGTGCCAGCAGCTCACAGGGGAGTAATCAGCCCCAGCATTTT; CDR3: CASSSQGSNQPQHF
V: TRBV18; D: .; J: TRBJ1-6; length: 12; size: .; DNA: TGTGCCAGCTCGCTTCCCCAGGGGCACCTCCACTTT; CDR3: CASSLPQGHLHF
V: TRBV5-4; D: .; J: TRBJ1-1; length: 16; size: .; DNA: TGTGCCAGCAGCACTTCTTACAGGGACATGAACACTGAAGCTTTCTTT; CDR3: CASSTSYRDMNTEAFF
V: TRBV5-1; D: TRBD1; J: TRBJ1-5; length: 15; size: .; DNA: TGCGCCAGCAGCTACGGGACAGGCGGCAATCAGCCCCAGCATTTT; CDR3: CASSYGTGGNQPQHF
V: TRBV6-6; D: .; J: TRBJ1-6; length: 15; size: once; DNA: TGTGCCAGCAGTTATACAGTGGGCACGGCTTCACCCCTCCACTTT; CDR3: CASSYTVGTASPLHF
V: TRBV3-1/TRBV3-2; D: TRBD2; J: TRBJ2-2; length: 15; size: once; DNA: TGTGCCAGCAGCCAAATGGGGGGGGACACCGGGGAGCTGTTTTTT; CDR3: CASSQMGGDTGELFF
V: TRBV6-2/TRBV6-3; D: TRBD1; J: TRBJ2-7; length: 15; size: once; DNA: TGTGCCAGCAGTTACACAGGGGGGAGTCTCTACGAGCAGTACTTC; CDR3: CASSYTGGSLYEQYF